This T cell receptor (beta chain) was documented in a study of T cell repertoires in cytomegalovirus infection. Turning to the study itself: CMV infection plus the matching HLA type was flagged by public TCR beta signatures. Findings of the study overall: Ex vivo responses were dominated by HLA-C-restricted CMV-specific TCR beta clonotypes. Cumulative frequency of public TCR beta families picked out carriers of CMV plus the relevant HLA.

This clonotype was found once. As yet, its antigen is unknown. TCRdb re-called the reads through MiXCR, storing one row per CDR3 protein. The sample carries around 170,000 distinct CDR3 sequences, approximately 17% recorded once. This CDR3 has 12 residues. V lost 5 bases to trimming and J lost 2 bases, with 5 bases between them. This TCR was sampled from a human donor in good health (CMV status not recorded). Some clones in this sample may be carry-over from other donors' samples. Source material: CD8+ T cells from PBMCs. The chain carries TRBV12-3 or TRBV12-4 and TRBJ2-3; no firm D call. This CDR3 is CASSTDTDTQYF. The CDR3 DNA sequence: TGTGCCAGCAGTACCGACACAGATACGCAGTATTTT.